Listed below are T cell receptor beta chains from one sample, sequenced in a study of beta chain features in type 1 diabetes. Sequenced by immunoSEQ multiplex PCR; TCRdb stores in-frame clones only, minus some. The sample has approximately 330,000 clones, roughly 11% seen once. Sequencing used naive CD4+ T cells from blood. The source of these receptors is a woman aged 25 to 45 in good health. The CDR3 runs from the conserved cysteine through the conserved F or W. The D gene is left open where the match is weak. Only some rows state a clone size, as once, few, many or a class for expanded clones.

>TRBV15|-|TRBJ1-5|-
CATSRAQMYSNQPQHF
TGTGCCACCAGCAGGGCCCAGATGTATAGCAATCAGCCCCAGCATTTT
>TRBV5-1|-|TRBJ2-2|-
CASGGTLNTGELFF
TGCGCCAGCGGCGGGACTCTAAACACCGGGGAGCTGTTTTTT
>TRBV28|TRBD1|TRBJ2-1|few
CASSPGTGSYNEQFF
TGTGCCAGCAGTCCCGGGACAGGGTCTTACAATGAGCAGTTCTTC
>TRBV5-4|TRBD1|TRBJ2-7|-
CASSLTRGQGAYEQYF
TGTGCCAGCAGCTTGACACGTGGGCAGGGGGCCTACGAGCAGTACTTC
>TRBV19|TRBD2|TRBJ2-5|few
CASIGLTGGKETQYF
TGTGCCAGTATTGGCCTTACGGGAGGTAAAGAGACCCAGTACTTC
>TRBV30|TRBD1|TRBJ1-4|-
CAWSVQDRGGEKLFF
TGTGCCTGGAGTGTCCAGGACAGGGGTGGTGAAAAACTGTTTTTT
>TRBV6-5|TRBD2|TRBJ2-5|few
CASSYSGGYQETQYF
TGTGCCAGCAGTTACTCGGGGGGGTACCAAGAGACCCAGTACTTC
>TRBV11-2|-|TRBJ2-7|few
CASSLAVSYEQYF
TGTGCCAGCAGCTTAGCAGTTTCCTACGAGCAGTACTTC
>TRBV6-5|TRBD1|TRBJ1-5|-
CASSYSGQGWEPQHF
TGTGCCAGCAGTTACTCGGGACAGGGGTGGGAGCCCCAGCATTTT
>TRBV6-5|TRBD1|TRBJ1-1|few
CASRPSTGGLAEAFF
TGTGCCAGCAGACCATCGACAGGGGGCTTGGCTGAAGCTTTCTTT
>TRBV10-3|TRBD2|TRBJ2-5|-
CAISELAGARETQYF
TGTGCCATCAGTGAGTTAGCGGGAGCCCGTGAGACCCAGTACTTC
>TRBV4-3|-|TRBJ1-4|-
CATSANEKLFF
TGCGCCACCTCGGCTAATGAAAAACTGTTTTTT
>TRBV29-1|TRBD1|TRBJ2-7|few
CSVRTGWDEQYF
TGCAGCGTCCGGACAGGGTGGGACGAGCAGTACTTC
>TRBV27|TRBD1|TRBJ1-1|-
CASSLRDRNTEAFF
TGTGCCAGCAGTCTCCGGGACAGGAACACTGAAGCTTTCTTT
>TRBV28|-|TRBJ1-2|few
CASSDLRDTSYGYTF
TGTGCCAGCAGTGACCTCCGGGACACAAGCTATGGCTACACCTTC
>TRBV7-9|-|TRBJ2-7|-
CASSLLMDTYEQYF
TGTGCCAGCAGCTTATTAATGGACACCTACGAGCAGTACTTC
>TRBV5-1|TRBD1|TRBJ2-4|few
CASRGGGKNIQYF
TGCGCCAGCAGAGGGGGCGGCAAAAACATTCAGTACTTC
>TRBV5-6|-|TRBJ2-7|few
CASSNTYEQYF
TGTGCCAGCAGCAACACCTACGAGCAGTACTTC
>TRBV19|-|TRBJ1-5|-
CASSIVSSGDQPQHF
TGTGCCAGTAGTATAGTATCATCGGGGGACCAGCCCCAGCATTTT
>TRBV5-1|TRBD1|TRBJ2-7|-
CASSGGQASSYEQYF
TGCGCCAGCAGCGGAGGACAGGCGAGCTCCTACGAGCAGTACTTC
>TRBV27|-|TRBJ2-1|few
CASSAGLRVDEQFF
TGTGCCAGCAGTGCGGGACTCCGGGTGGATGAGCAGTTCTTC
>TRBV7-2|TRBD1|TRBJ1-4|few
CASSWTGDDEKLFF
TGTGCCAGCAGCTGGACAGGGGACGACGAAAAACTGTTTTTT
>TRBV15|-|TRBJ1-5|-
CATSSRVSNQPQHF
TGTGCCACCAGCAGCAGGGTAAGCAATCAGCCCCAGCATTTT
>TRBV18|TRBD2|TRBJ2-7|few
CASSSERSIAGVSEQYF
TGTGCCAGCTCATCAGAGCGGAGCATAGCGGGAGTGAGTGAGCAGTACTTC
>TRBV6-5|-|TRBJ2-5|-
CASSYSDSTGQETQYF
TGTGCCAGCAGTTACTCGGATTCGACAGGTCAAGAGACCCAGTACTTC
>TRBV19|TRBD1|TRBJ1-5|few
CASTRKGRQGIDQPQHF
TGTGCCAGTACCCGAAAGGGTAGACAGGGGATCGATCAGCCCCAGCATTTT
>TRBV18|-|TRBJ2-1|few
CASSPRLNGGSAYNEQFF
TGTGCCAGCTCACCACGACTGAATGGAGGGAGTGCCTACAATGAGCAGTTCTTC
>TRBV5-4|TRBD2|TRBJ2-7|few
CASSSGTKGSYEQYF
TGTGCCAGCAGCAGCGGGACGAAAGGCTCCTACGAGCAGTACTTC
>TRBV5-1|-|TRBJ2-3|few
CASSLAQDTQYF
TGCGCCAGCAGCTTGGCCCAAGATACGCAGTATTTT
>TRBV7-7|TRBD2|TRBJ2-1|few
CASSLAGGLEQFF
TGTGCTAGCAGCTTAGCGGGGGGTTTGGAGCAGTTCTTC
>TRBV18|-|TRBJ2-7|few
CASSPGLAAYEQYF
TGTGCCAGCTCCCCGGGACTGGCGGCTTACGAGCAGTACTTC
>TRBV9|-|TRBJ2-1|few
CASSVAGNSYNEQFF
TGTGCCAGCAGCGTAGCAGGAAACTCCTACAATGAGCAGTTCTTC
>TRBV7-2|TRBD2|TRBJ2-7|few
CASSLRTSGTVYEQYF
TGTGCCAGCAGCTTACGGACTAGCGGGACAGTCTACGAGCAGTACTTC
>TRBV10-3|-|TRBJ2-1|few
CAISESGLASNEQFF
TGTGCCATCAGTGAGTCGGGCCTAGCGAGTAATGAGCAGTTCTTC
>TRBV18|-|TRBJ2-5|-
CASSPPAGPKTQYF
TGTGCCAGCTCACCTCCTGCGGGACCAAAGACCCAGTACTTC
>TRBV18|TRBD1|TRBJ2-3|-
CASSRQGSTDTQYF
TGTGCCAGCTCACGACAGGGCTCCACAGATACGCAGTATTTT
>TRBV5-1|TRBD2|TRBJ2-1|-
CASSLVGTSDNEQFF
TGCGCCAGCAGCTTGGTGGGGACTAGCGACAATGAGCAGTTCTTC
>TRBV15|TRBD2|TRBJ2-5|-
CATSRDLVAGEAETQYF
TGTGCCACCAGCAGAGACTTGGTAGCGGGAGAAGCGGAGACCCAGTACTTC
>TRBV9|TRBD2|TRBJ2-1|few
CASSVGIAGGNNEQFF
TGTGCCAGCAGCGTAGGCATAGCGGGAGGAAACAATGAGCAGTTCTTC
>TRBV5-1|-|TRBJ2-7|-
CASSTQGNEQYF
TGCGCCAGCAGCACCCAGGGGAACGAGCAGTACTTC
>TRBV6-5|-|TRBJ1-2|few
CASRTGSSVYTF
TGTGCCAGCAGAACCGGGTCCTCGGTCTACACCTTC
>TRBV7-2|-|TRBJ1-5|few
CASSLVVGGGSFSNQPQHF
TGTGCCAGCAGCTTAGTCGTCGGTGGGGGGAGTTTCAGCAATCAGCCCCAGCATTTT
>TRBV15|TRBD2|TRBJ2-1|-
CATSRGGTSGYNEQFF
TGTGCCACCAGCAGAGGAGGGACTAGCGGTTACAATGAGCAGTTCTTC
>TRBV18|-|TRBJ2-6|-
CASSPSFSGANVLTF
TGTGCCAGCTCACCTAGCTTCTCTGGGGCCAACGTCCTGACTTTC
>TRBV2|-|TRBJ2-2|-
CASRHLEANTGELFF
TGTGCCAGCAGGCACCTAGAGGCGAACACCGGGGAGCTGTTTTTT
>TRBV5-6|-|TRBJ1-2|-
CASRNRVGYTF
TGTGCCAGCAGAAACAGGGTCGGCTACACCTTC
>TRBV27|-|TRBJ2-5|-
CASSLLASETQYF
TGTGCCAGCAGTTTACTAGCCTCAGAGACCCAGTACTTC
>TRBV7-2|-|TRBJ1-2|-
CASSLGGSYGYTF
TGTGCCAGCAGCTTAGGAGGGTCCTATGGCTACACCTTC